A single sample gave rise to the 2 T cell receptor beta chains below, sequenced in a study of blood T cell repertoires in COVID-19. Some clones are missing from TCRdb's copy, which holds only in-frame ones; the method was immunoSEQ multiplex PCR. Altogether more than 250,000 clones are present, approximately 90% being singletons, with the ten largest covering 1.5% to 2%. The specimen sequenced was peripheral blood. Every receptor here comes from a woman aged 30 to 39 with COVID-19, enrolled during active disease.

The rearrangement links TRBV6-6 to TRBJ1-5; a weak D match, TRBD1 (5 bases). V shed 7 bases and J shed 4 bases, with 11 bases lying between them. The CDR3 contains 13 residues. CDR1 and CDR2 from the germline V gene are MNHNY and SVGAGI (reference sequence). CDR3 region: CASKGLWNQPQHF. The CDR3 DNA follows: TGTGCCAGCAAGGGGCTGTGGAATCAGCCCCAGCATTTT.

CDR3 nucleotide sequence: TGTGCCAGCAGCTTGGGACGGGACAGGGGGCGGGAGCAGTACTTC. Amino acids: CASSLGRDRGREQYF. V gene TRBV5-4 combines with J gene TRBJ2-7; 12 bases map to TRBD1. Looked up from germline, CDR1 is SGHNT and CDR2 is YYREEE (reference sequence). CDR3 size: 15 residues. V dropped 0 bases and J dropped 7; count of bases not matched to a gene: 5.